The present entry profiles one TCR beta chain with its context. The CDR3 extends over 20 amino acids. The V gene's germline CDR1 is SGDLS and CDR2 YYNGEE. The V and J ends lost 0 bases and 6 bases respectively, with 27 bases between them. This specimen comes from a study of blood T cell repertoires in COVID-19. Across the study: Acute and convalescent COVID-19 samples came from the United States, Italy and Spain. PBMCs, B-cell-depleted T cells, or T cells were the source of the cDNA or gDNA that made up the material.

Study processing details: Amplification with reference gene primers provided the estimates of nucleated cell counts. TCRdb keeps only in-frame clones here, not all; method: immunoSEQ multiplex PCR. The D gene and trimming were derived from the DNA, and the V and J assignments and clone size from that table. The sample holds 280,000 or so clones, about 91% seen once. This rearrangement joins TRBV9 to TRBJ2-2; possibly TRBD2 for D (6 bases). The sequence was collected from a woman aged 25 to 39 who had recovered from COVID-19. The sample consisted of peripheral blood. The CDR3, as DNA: TGTGCCAGCAGCGTAGTAGGAGGGGCTAAGGGTCCGGGCCACGCCGGGGAGCTGTTTTTT. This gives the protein CASSVVGGAKGPGHAGELFF.